This is a list of T cell receptor beta chains from one sample in a study of shared clonotypes between healthy human individuals. Only in-frame clones appear in the TCRdb table, and some are missing; sequencing was by immunoSEQ multiplex PCR. The repertoire holds approximately 2,000,000 clones, with 85% to 95% as singletons. Sequencing was performed on naive CD4+ T cells from PBMCs. The receptors stem from a man between 18 and 35 years old in good health. Some clones in this sample may be carry-over from other donors' samples. CDR3s include the opening cysteine and the closing phenylalanine or tryptophan. The order of the fields is V gene, clone size, J gene, CDR3 length, D gene, CDR3 protein, CDR3 DNA. A D gene is named only where the DNA matches it firmly. Some rows mark clone size as missing; the rest say once, few, many or name a class of expanded clone.

>TRBV7-2|.|TRBJ2-5|15|TRBD2
CASSLMGLAGETQYF
TGTGCCAGCAGCTTAATGGGACTAGCGGGAGAGACCCAGTACTTC
>TRBV27|.|TRBJ1-1|13|TRBD1
CASSLSRGTKAFF
TGTGCCAGCAGTTTAAGCAGGGGGACGAAAGCTTTCTTT
>TRBV11-2|.|TRBJ2-3|15|TRBD2
CASSKTGTRLDTQYF
TGTGCCAGCAGCAAGACCGGGACTAGATTAGATACGCAGTATTTT
>TRBV5-6|.|TRBJ2-1|15|TRBD2
CASSLSPSGGYEQFF
TGTGCCAGCAGCTTGTCGCCTAGCGGGGGTTATGAGCAGTTCTTC
>TRBV5-1|.|TRBJ2-7|15|TRBD2
CASSLASGGVYEQYF
TGCGCCAGCAGCTTGGCCAGCGGGGGGGTATACGAGCAGTACTTC
>TRBV5-1|.|TRBJ2-5|15|TRBD1
CASSRLTGVEETQYF
TGCGCCAGCAGCCGCCTCACAGGGGTAGAAGAGACCCAGTACTTC
>TRBV28|.|TRBJ2-7|16|TRBD1
CASSLKDGTGIGEQYF
TGTGCCAGCAGTTTAAAAGACGGGACAGGGATAGGGGAGCAGTACTTC
>TRBV2|.|TRBJ1-1|12|.
CASTADNTEAFF
TGTGCCAGCACGGCGGATAACACTGAAGCTTTCTTT
>TRBV6-1|.|TRBJ2-4|17|.
CASNEMTDMYGKNIQYF
TGTGCCAGCAATGAAATGACAGACATGTATGGCAAAAACATTCAGTACTTC
>TRBV19|.|TRBJ2-4|14|.
CASSPLGSKNIQYF
TGTGCCAGTAGCCCTCTGGGCAGCAAAAACATTCAGTACTTC
>TRBV7-3|.|TRBJ2-4|16|TRBD2
CASSLGGRGSKNIQYF
TGTGCCAGCAGCTTGGGAGGGCGCGGGTCCAAAAACATTCAGTACTTC
>TRBV4-2|.|TRBJ2-1|12|.
CASSPRGYEQFF
TGTGCCAGCAGCCCACGTGGCTATGAGCAGTTCTTC
>TRBV7-2|once|TRBJ2-3|11|.
CASRTGDTQYF
TGTGCCAGCAGAACGGGAGATACGCAGTATTTT
>TRBV4-1|.|TRBJ1-4|16|TRBD1
CASSRPDGTGNEKLFF
TGCGCCAGCAGCCGCCCTGACGGGACAGGGAACGAAAAACTGTTTTTT
>TRBV29-1|.|TRBJ1-2|15|.
CSAKLDSRGNYGYTF
TGCAGCGCCAAACTAGACAGTAGGGGAAACTATGGCTACACCTTC
>TRBV15|.|TRBJ2-1|17|.
CATSRDRVASSYNEQFF
TGTGCCACCAGCAGAGATCGGGTCGCGAGCTCCTACAATGAGCAGTTCTTC
>TRBV5-4|.|TRBJ2-1|19|TRBD2
CASSPLAGDRERLGHEQFF
TGTGCCAGCAGCCCACTAGCGGGAGACCGGGAACGCCTGGGCCATGAGCAGTTCTTC
>TRBV29-1|.|TRBJ2-1|14|.
CSVERESPNNEQFF
TGCAGCGTGGAACGGGAGTCCCCCAACAATGAGCAGTTCTTC
>TRBV5-1|.|TRBJ2-1|15|TRBD2
CASTLALAGDGEQFF
TGCGCCAGCACCCTCGCTTTAGCGGGAGATGGTGAGCAGTTCTTC
>TRBV5-1|.|TRBJ1-4|14|.
CASSRDGGNEKLFF
TGCGCCAGCAGCCGGGACGGAGGAAATGAAAAACTGTTTTTT
>TRBV18|once|TRBJ2-5|14|.
CASSPLDSQETQYF
TGTGCCAGCTCACCACTGGACAGCCAAGAGACCCAGTACTTC
>TRBV2|.|TRBJ2-1|13|.
CASSADRYNEQFF
TGTGCCAGCAGTGCTGATCGTTACAATGAGCAGTTCTTC
>TRBV15|.|TRBJ1-2|15|TRBD1
CATSKRTGTNYGYTF
TGTGCCACCAGCAAAAGGACAGGCACTAACTATGGCTACACCTTC
>TRBV5-5|once|TRBJ1-5|17|TRBD1
CASSLEGTGIVNQPQHF
TGTGCCAGCAGCTTGGAGGGGACAGGAATAGTTAATCAGCCCCAGCATTTT
>TRBV7-3|.|TRBJ2-2|15|.
CASSATGPNTGELFF
TGTGCCAGCAGCGCTACAGGCCCGAACACCGGGGAGCTGTTTTTT
>TRBV7-7|.|TRBJ2-1|13|.
CASSHSSNNEQFF
TGTGCCAGCAGCCACAGCTCGAACAATGAGCAGTTCTTC
>TRBV7-6|.|TRBJ2-1|16|TRBD2
CASRKYSSGAYNEQFF
TGTGCCAGCAGAAAATACTCTAGCGGAGCTTACAATGAGCAGTTCTTC
>TRBV5-1|.|TRBJ2-7|15|TRBD1
CASSLSSGQAYEQYF
TGCGCCAGCAGCTTGTCCAGCGGACAGGCCTACGAGCAGTACTTC